These 6 T cell receptor beta chains were all obtained from the same sample, sequenced in a study of T cell responses to AZD1222 COVID-19 vaccine. The assay was immunoSEQ multiplex PCR, and TCRdb's table has in-frame clones only and misses some. The sample lists over 100,000 clones, 70% to 90% occurring once. Sequencing used peripheral blood, obtained 28 days after the second dose of the MenACWY control vaccine. The receptor set was obtained from an adult who received the MenACWY meningococcal vaccine as a control.

The chain couples TRBV4-2 to TRBJ1-2; no firm D call. The germline V and J ends were trimmed by 1 base and 4 bases, with 7 bases remaining between them. The CDR3 is 13 amino acids. From germline, CDR1 is LGHNA and CDR2 YNFKEQ. The CDR3 spells CASSQVGTYGYTF. The CDR3, as DNA: TGTGCCAGCAGCCAAGTGGGCACCTATGGCTACACCTTC.

This rearrangement joins TRBV27 to TRBJ1-1; no clear D. The CDR3 is 15 amino acids. V lost 5 bases and J 1 base, leaving 14 bases between the germline ends. Germline values: CDR1 MNHEY, CDR2 SMNVEV (reference sequence). The CDR3 region has the DNA TGTGCCAGCAGTATTTTAGGGATTCAGAACACTGAAGCTTTCTTT. This sequence encodes CASSILGIQNTEAFF.

V gene TRBV7-2 combines with J gene TRBJ1-4; no firm D call. CDR1 SGHTA and CDR2 FQGNSA come from the germline V gene. V was shortened by 5 bases and J by 8 bases, with 18 bases between the two germline ends. The CDR3 runs to 15 residues. CDR3 in amino acids: CASSIDSGESEKLFF. Written as DNA, the CDR3 is TGTGCCAGCAGCATAGACTCGGGCGAATCCGAAAAACTGTTTTTT.

This clone has a handful of counts. The V call is TRBV5-1, the J call TRBJ1-5; D not resolved. Germline CDR1 and CDR2: SGHRS and YFSETQ. The CDR3 has 13 residues. V was cut by 4 bases and J by 5 bases, with 10 bases left in between. The CDR3 loop is CASSVGPDQPQHF. CDR3 coding DNA: TGCGCCAGCAGCGTCGGTCCGGATCAGCCCCAGCATTTT.

The chain employs TRBV5-6 and TRBJ2-2; no clear D gene. The germline CDR1 and CDR2 sequences are SGHDT and YYEEEE. This CDR3 has 13 amino acids. Between the trimmed V and J ends, which lost 2 bases and 1 base, there was a span of 3 bases. This CDR3 is CASSFMNTGELFF. The DNA of the CDR3 is TGTGCCAGCAGCTTTATGAACACCGGGGAGCTGTTTTTT.

The table lists this clone with a count of one. Relative to the germline gene, one junction end is altered; a read error may explain this. The chain uses TRBV7-7 and TRBJ2-1, with a weak D call TRBD1 (5 bases). This CDR3 spans 14 amino acids. The germline gives CDR1 SSHAT, CDR2 FNYEAQ (reference sequence). CDR3 bases: TGTGCTAGCAGCCTGACAGCTTCCTACAATGAGCAGTTCTTC. Residues: CASSLTASYNEQFF.